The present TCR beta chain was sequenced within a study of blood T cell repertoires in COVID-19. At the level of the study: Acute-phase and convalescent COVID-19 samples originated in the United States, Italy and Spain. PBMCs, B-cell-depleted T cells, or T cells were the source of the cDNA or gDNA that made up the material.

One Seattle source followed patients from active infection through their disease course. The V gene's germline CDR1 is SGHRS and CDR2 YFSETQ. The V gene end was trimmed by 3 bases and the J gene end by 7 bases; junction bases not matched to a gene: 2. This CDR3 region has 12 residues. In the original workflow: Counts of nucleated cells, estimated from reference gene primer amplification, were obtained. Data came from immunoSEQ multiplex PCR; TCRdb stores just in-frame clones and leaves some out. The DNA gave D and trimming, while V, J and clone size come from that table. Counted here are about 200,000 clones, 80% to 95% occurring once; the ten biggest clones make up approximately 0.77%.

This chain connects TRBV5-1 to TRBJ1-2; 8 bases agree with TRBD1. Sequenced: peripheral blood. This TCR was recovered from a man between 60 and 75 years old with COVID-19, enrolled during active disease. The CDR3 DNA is TGCGCCAGCAGCTCCGACAGGGGTGGCTACACCTTC. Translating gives CASSSDRGGYTF.